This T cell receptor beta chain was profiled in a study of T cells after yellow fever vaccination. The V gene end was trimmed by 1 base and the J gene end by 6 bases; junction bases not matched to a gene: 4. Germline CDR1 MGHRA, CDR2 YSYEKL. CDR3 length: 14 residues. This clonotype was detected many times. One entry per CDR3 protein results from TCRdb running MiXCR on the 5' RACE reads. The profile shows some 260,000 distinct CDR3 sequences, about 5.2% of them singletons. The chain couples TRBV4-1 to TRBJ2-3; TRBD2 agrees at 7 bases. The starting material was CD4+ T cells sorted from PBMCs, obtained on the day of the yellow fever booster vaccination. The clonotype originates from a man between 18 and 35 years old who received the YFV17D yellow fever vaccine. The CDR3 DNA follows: TGCGCCAGCAGCCAAGTCGGAGCGGGGGATACGCAGTATTTT. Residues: CASSQVGAGDTQYF.